This entry describes one TCR beta chain. The specificity of this receptor is unknown. It has no much larger one-base neighbor in the sample; base qualities were not kept. Stable Graves' hyperthyroidism was defined as no progression to ophthalmopathy during 18 months of follow-up. Hyperthyroidism patients were newly diagnosed, with disease duration under 2 months, and aged 18 to 65 years. Exclusion was applied to patients with uncontrolled infections, other autoimmune diseases, pregnancy or lactation. Clinical symptoms, serum thyroxine and TRAb, thyroid ultrasound, and orbital computed tomography formed the basis for the diagnoses. Ficoll-Paque density gradient centrifugation was used to isolate PBMCs from approximately 11 ml of fresh peripheral blood. Total RNA was extracted using Trizol reagent, and RNA quality was assessed on an Agilent 2100 Bioanalyzer. This record comes from a study of T cells in Graves' hyperthyroidism and ophthalmopathy (dated 2019 in TCRdb). The study in broad terms: Peripheral blood was sampled at the time of initial diagnosis, prior to any treatment. TCR V-J signatures able to tell the groups apart were searched for in a discovery cohort of more than 90 patients, of whom about 40 had Graves' ophthalmopathy and around 56 had stable Graves' hyperthyroidism. Whether ophthalmopathy could be predicted prospectively was tested in an independent validation cohort made up of roughly 19 hyperthyroidism patients plus 17 patients who later progressed to ophthalmopathy. The 75 to 100 discovery patients were divided at random into training and test sets in a 7:3 ratio. In several Graves' hyperthyroidism patients, the study also compared T-cell repertoires from thyroid tissue with T-cell repertoires from blood. Once sampling was done, hyperthyroidism patients were given methimazole at a starting dose of 30 mg daily, whereas ophthalmopathy patients were given high-dose intravenous methylprednisolone. TCR Vbeta CDR3 sequencing of 130 to 150 peripheral blood samples (under 45 ophthalmopathy, about 80 hyperthyroidism and roughly 17 progressor patients) is reported in the paper. Broad study findings and their caveats: Most expanded thyroid clonotypes (frequency above 0.001) were also found in blood, which suggests that blood repertoires may mirror thyroid immune responses. In validation, progression to ophthalmopathy was predicted by the model with roughly 71% sensitivity and roughly 72% specificity, a median of approximately 6.5 months before onset. No statistical method was used to set the sample size in advance, and investigators knew the group allocation. A 13 V-J signature model separated ophthalmopathy from stable hyperthyroidism, with approximately 86% sensitivity and about 81% specificity in cross-validation and 80%/75% in testing.

TCR beta CDR3 regions were amplified from RNA transcripts. The TCR CDR3 was subjected to a first round of RT-PCR using the HTBI primer set and the Qiagen OneStep RT-PCR kit. The libraries were constructed in a second round of multiplex PCR and then size-selected and purified. The libraries were sequenced on an Illumina HiSeq2000 using paired-end 100 bp reads. The authors' analysis ran thus. Raw data were processed with SOAPnuke, discarding reads with adapters, uncalled bases, mean Phred below 15, or no exact constant-primer or identifier match. High-quality paired reads were merged using COPE v1.2.5, and each unique nucleotide sequence was defined as a clonotype. MiTCR v1.1 was used to align clonotypes to the IMGT TRBV, TRBD and TRBJ reference segments. The analysis was restricted to V-J combinations with a frequency above 0.0001, which together covered 99.2% of the repertoires. The TCS score was defined as F50 (clonal expansion) divided by E x V (chaos), with BLOSUM62-based TCRdist calculated between CDR3 peptides within each V-J. Welch's t-statistics and random forest reduced 514 V-J features to 10 to 15, which were used in a naive Bayes classifier (R e1071). Using fastp trimming at Q25 and MiXCR clonotype assembly, TCRdb reanalyzed the public sequencing data and kept in-frame beta chains. CDR3 protein sequences are deduplicated, and each keeps its most common genes and DNA. These V and J calls rely on TCRdb rather than the paper's analysis. The sample table records fewer than 600,000 distinct CDR3 sequences; roughly 14% of these occur just once. The top ten clones comprise about a sixth of the sample.

The receptor's source is a woman between 18 and 29 years old with Graves' hyperthyroidism. Specimen: blood.

The nucleotides are TGTGCCAGCATGGGAAGACTAGCGTCCTACGAGCAGTACTTC. This yields the protein CASMGRLASYEQYF. The chain is encoded by TRBV2 joined to TRBJ2-7; the central 8 bases match TRBD2. According to the germline V gene, CDR1 reads SNHLY and CDR2 reads FYNNEI. Inclusive of the bounding cysteine and phenylalanine, the CDR3 is 14 residues long. Just CDR3 DNA is preserved here, 42 bases in frame from base 1. Trimming accounts for 7 bases at V and 1 base at J, while the number of junction bases matched to no gene is 6.